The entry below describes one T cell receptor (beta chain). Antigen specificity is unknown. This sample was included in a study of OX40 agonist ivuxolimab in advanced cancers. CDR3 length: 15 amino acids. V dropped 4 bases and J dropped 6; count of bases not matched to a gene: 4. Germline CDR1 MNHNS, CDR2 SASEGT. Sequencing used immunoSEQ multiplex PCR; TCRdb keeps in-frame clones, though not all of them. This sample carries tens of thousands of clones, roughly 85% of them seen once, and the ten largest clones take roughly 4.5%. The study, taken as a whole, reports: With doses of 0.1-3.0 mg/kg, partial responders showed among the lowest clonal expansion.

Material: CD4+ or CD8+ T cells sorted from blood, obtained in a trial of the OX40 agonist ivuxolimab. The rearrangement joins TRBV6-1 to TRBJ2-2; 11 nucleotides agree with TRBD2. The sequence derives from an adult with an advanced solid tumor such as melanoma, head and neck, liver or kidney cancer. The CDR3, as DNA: TGTGCCAGCAGTGTGACTAGCGGGATCGCCGGGGAGCTGTTTTTT. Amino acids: CASSVTSGIAGELFF.